These 9 T cell receptor beta chains came from one sample sequenced in a study of CD4 and CD8 cells across lung adenocarcinoma regions. Each CDR3 protein gets one entry after TCRdb re-called the PCR reads with MiXCR. In the table there are about 1,900 distinct CDR3 sequences, 46% of which are singletons. What was sequenced was CD4+ T cells from the center of a lung tumor. The source of these receptors is a female donor with lung adenocarcinoma. The CD4 and CD8 labels of this study may be unreliable.

The chain is built from TRBV6-1 and TRBJ1-2; possible D gene TRBD1, 5 bases. Trimming shortened V by 5 bases and J by 5 bases, and 12 bases separated the two germline ends. The CDR3 consists of 13 residues. The germline gives CDR1 MNHNS, CDR2 SASEGT. The CDR3 protein is CASSSGGDYGYTF. CDR3 in DNA: TGTGCCAGCAGTAGTGGAGGGGATTATGGCTACACCTTC.

This clonotype qualifies as medium-sized. The gene calls are TRBV10-2 and TRBJ2-5; no clear D. Trimming shortened V by 3 bases and J by 3 bases, and 5 bases separated the two germline ends. From germline, CDR1 is WSHSY and CDR2 SAAADI. This CDR3 region has 12 residues. This CDR3 reads CASSEQKETQYF. For the CDR3, the DNA is TGCGCCAGCAGTGAACAGAAAGAGACCCAGTACTTC.

The chain joins TRBV27 to TRBJ2-5, with unresolved D. The CDR3 covers 13 residues. Looked up from germline, CDR1 is MNHEY and CDR2 is SMNVEV (reference sequence). Trimming pared 3 bases from V and 2 bases from J, leaving 7 bases between. The CDR3 region is CASSLVGQETQYF. Here the CDR3 DNA reads TGTGCCAGCAGTTTGGTAGGGCAAGAGACCCAGTACTTC.

With respect to this clonotype: Germline and junction disagree at one end, which may indicate a read error. The J gene is TRBJ2-1, the V gene TRBV5-1; TRBD1 is a possible D gene (5 bases). Per the germline V gene, CDR1 is SGHRS and CDR2 is YFSETQ. The CDR3 is made up of 13 amino acids. The CDR3 nucleotides read TGCGCCAGCAGTTTGGGCCAGGGTGCTGAGCAGTTCTTC. Amino acids: CASSLGQGAEQFF.

Points on this clonotype: This may be a read error: a much more frequent sequence differs by one nucleotide. The chain recombines TRBV6-5 with TRBJ2-1; 7 bases fit TRBD2. V lost 2 bases, J lost 13 bases, and 17 bases stayed unmatched. This CDR3 has 16 amino acids. Germline CDR1 and CDR2: MNHEY and SVGAGI. The CDR3 protein is CASSYSRGRATETQFF. Here the CDR3 DNA reads TGTGCCAGCAGTTACAGCCGGGGGAGGGCCACAGAGACCCAGTTCTTC.

J is TRBJ2-5 and V is TRBV10-1; perhaps TRBD1 as D (6 bases). CDR3 size: 12 residues. Trimming stripped 6 bases from V and 10 bases from J, with 15 bases between. From germline, CDR1 is WNHNN and CDR2 SYGVQD (reference sequence). CDR3 amino acids: CASRTGEKIQYF. CDR3 in DNA: TGCGCCAGCAGGACAGGAGAAAAGATCCAGTACTTC.

A note on this clonotype: The junction shows a germline mismatch at one end, possibly a read error. The rearrangement joins TRBV6-1 to TRBJ2-3; 9 nucleotides align to TRBD2. Germline V CDR1 and CDR2: MNHNS, SASEGT. CDR3 length: 15 residues. CDR3 in amino acids: CAGGYAGGDTETQYF. In DNA form, the CDR3 reads TGTGCCGGGGGGTACGCGGGGGGGGACACAGAGACGCAGTATTTC.

V gene TRBV6-1 combines with J gene TRBJ2-4; no clear D gene. V was pared by 5 bases and J by 13 bases, with 18 bases between. Germline V lookup: CDR1 MNHNS, CDR2 SASEGT. The CDR3 has 13 amino acids. CDR3 sequence reads: CASSPRAKNTQYF. DNA of the CDR3: TGTGCCAGCAGTCCCCGTGCCAAAAACACCCAGTACTTC.

This chain links TRBV6-1 with TRBJ2-1, with 7 bases matching TRBD1. Judging by the DNA end, TRBJ2-5 fits better; the J call may be wrong. Germline values: CDR1 MNHNS, CDR2 SASEGT. This CDR3 spans 15 amino acids. CDR3 sequence (DNA): TGTGCCAGCACTCCCCCGCAGGCAGGGGGAGAGACCCAGTACTTC. Translation gives CASTPPQAGGETQYF.